This entry lists 25 T cell receptor beta chains sequenced from one sample in a study of untreated major depressive disorder (dated by TCRdb to the late 2010s). Library method: the immunoSEQ multiplex PCR assay. TCRdb mirrors the immuneACCESS table, restricted to in-frame sequences. Some clones are absent from its copies; in checked studies, under half trace to an unresolved V gene, and the reason for the others is unknown. The sample records about 21,000 clones, roughly 86% of which are singletons. The ten largest make up 0.45% to 0.6% of the sample. Sequenced material: CD4+ T cells from PBMCs. Receptors originate from a woman in her thirties or forties in good health.

V usage is TRBV12-1 and J usage is TRBJ2-7; the table's TRBD1 call for D was not verified on the DNA. TRBV12-1 is deemed a pseudogene. The CDR3 is made up of 13 amino acids. The CDR3 coding sequence is TGTGCCAGCAGCACCCGGGACAGGGACGAGCAGTACGTC. It yields the protein CASSTRDRDEQYV.

This chain joins TRBV28 and TRBJ1-2, with D uncertain. This CDR3 has 10 residues. Per the germline V gene, CDR1 is MDHEN and CDR2 is SYDVKM. The ends were cut back, 3 bases at V and 6 bases at J, with 2 bases in the middle. The CDR3 is CASSFNGYTF. CDR3 nucleotides: TGTGCCAGCAGTTTCAATGGCTACACCTTC.

This chain uses TRBV7-9 with TRBJ2-7; tentatively, D is TRBD1 (6 bases). Looked up from germline, CDR1 is SEHNR and CDR2 is FQNEAQ (reference sequence). The CDR3 is 12 amino acids. Trimming took 1 base from V and 6 from J, leaving 7 bases between them. The CDR3 DNA is TGTGCCAGCAGCTTAGAAGGGGGCGAGCAGTACGTC. Its translation: CASSLEGGEQYV.

The CDR3 reads CASSLKYSGSSGANVLTF. In nucleotides, the CDR3 is TGTGCCAGCAGCTTGAAGTATAGCGGGAGCTCTGGGGCCAACGTCCTGACTTTC. The rearrangement links TRBV7-2 to TRBJ2-6, with 9 positions matching TRBD2. With V trimmed by 3 bases and J by 0 bases, 6 bases remained unmatched. Looked up from germline, CDR1 is SGHTA and CDR2 is FQGNSA. The CDR3 is made up of 18 amino acids.

V and J are TRBV5-6 and TRBJ1-2, with a possible D match to TRBD1 (5 bases). The CDR3 runs 13 residues. From germline, CDR1 is SGHDT and CDR2 YYEEEE. V lost 4 bases and J 3 bases, leaving 10 bases between the germline ends. The CDR3 DNA is TGTGCCAGCAGCCCGGGGGGAGACTATGGCTACACCTTC. Translated: CASSPGGDYGYTF. The entire variable domain, with the rest obtained from reference TRBV5-6 and TRBJ1-2, is as follows: DAGVTQSPTHLIKTRGQQVTLRCSPKSGHDTVSWYQQALGQGPQFIFQYYEEEERQRGNFPDRFSGHQFPNYSSELNVNALLLGDSALYLCASSPGGDYGYTFGSGTRLTVV.

For the CDR3, the DNA is TGTGCCAGCAGTCCTCGACAGGGGAGGGGATATGGCTACACCTTC. Amino acids: CASSPRQGRGYGYTF. V gene TRBV6-1 combines with J gene TRBJ1-2; 8 positions match TRBD1. This CDR3 is 15 amino acids long. Germline V lookup: CDR1 MNHNS, CDR2 SASEGT. With 5 bases clipped from V and 5 bases from J, the junction kept 10 bases outside the gene matches.

CDR3 coding DNA: TGTGCCAGCAGTCCGGGACAGGGCGTCCTCTCCTACGAGCAGTACTTC. It translates to CASSPGQGVLSYEQYF. This chain joins TRBV28 and TRBJ2-7, with TRBD1 matching 9 bases. V was pared by 5 bases and J by 0 bases, with 8 bases of the junction left unmatched. The CDR3 totals 16 residues. Germline CDR1 MDHEN, CDR2 SYDVKM.

The chain uses TRBV4-1 and TRBJ1-1; TRBD1 aligns across 8 bases. This CDR3 region has 14 residues. Germline V gene lookup returns CDR1 MGHRA and CDR2 YSYEKL. V gave up 2 bases and J gave up 5 bases; unmatched junction bases: 4. The DNA of the CDR3 is TGCGCCAGCAGCCAACAGGGGGCGGGGACTGAAGCTTTCTTT. Protein sequence: CASSQQGAGTEAFF.

This clone was counted between two and nine times. A junction end diverges from the germline sequence, so it may reflect a read error. The gene calls are TRBV4-3 and TRBJ1-6; D is ambiguous. Germline V lookup: CDR1 LGHNA, CDR2 YSLEER. The CDR3 consists of 12 residues. CDR3 sequence: CASSPEPRTLYF. In nucleotides, the CDR3 is TGCGCCAGCAGCCCCGAACCCAGGACCCTCTACTTT.

This chain joins TRBV28 and TRBJ2-5; TRBD2 matches 7 bases. Per germline, CDR1 MDHEN and CDR2 SYDVKM. Losses at the gene ends were 11 bases for V and 3 bases for J; bases not matched to a gene: 9. The CDR3 is made up of 13 amino acids. CDR3 protein: CAVLASGKETQYF. The CDR3 DNA follows: TGTGCCGTCTTGGCTAGCGGCAAAGAGACCCAGTACTTC.

The chain recombines TRBV29-1 with TRBJ1-1, with D tentatively TRBD1 (5 bases). This CDR3 region has 12 residues. V lost 6 bases and J 6 bases, leaving 14 bases between the germline ends. Germline CDR1 and CDR2: SQVTM and ANQGSEA. For the CDR3, the DNA is TGCAGCGTGGTAAGGGACTGGGCTGAAGCTTTCTTT. Protein sequence: CSVVRDWAEAFF.

This chain joins TRBV9 and TRBJ1-2, with D possibly matching TRBD1 (6 bases). Looked up from germline, CDR1 is SGDLS and CDR2 is YYNGEE. V lost 2 bases to trimming and J lost 9 bases, with 17 bases between them. The CDR3 spans 14 residues. CDR3 residues: CASSVPTGFWSYTF. CDR3 coding DNA: TGTGCCAGCAGCGTGCCGACAGGTTTCTGGAGCTACACCTTC.

Written as DNA, the CDR3 is TGTGCCAGCAGGAGGACAGGGTTGGGCTACACCTTC. Encoded protein: CASRRTGLGYTF. The genes are TRBV28 and TRBJ1-2; 8 positions match TRBD1. This CDR3 has 12 amino acids. CDR1 MDHEN and CDR2 SYDVKM come from the germline V gene. The ends lost 6 bases at V and 8 bases at J; junction bases unmatched: 5.

This sequence joins TRBV28 and TRBJ1-2; D unresolved. Trimming took 1 base from V and 0 from J, leaving 6 bases between them. The germline gives CDR1 MDHEN, CDR2 SYDVKM. There are 14 residues in the CDR3. The CDR3 is CASSLYWANYGYTF. CDR3 in DNA: TGTGCCAGCAGTTTATACTGGGCTAACTATGGCTACACCTTC.

The genes are TRBV28 and TRBJ1-2; TRBD1 is a possible D gene (6 bases). The V gene's germline CDR1 is MDHEN and CDR2 SYDVKM. This CDR3 contains 13 residues. V was pared by 5 bases and J by 4 bases, with 11 bases between. The CDR3 DNA reads as TGTGCCAGCAGTCCACAGGGTCTCTATGGCTACACCTTC. This codes for CASSPQGLYGYTF.

CDR3 sequence (DNA): TGTGCCAGCAGCACGAGGGACGGAGGCACAGATACGCAGTATTTT. It is translated as CASSTRDGGTDTQYF. The chain recombines TRBV28 with TRBJ2-3; D could derive from TRBD1 or TRBD2 (5 bases each). The ends were cut back, 6 bases at V and 1 base at J, with 14 bases in the middle. Germline lookup yields CDR1 MDHEN and CDR2 SYDVKM. The CDR3 is 15 residues long.

This clone appeared once. This chain uses TRBV18 with TRBJ2-7; D is undetermined. The CDR3 sequence is 11 residues long. Germline V gene data show CDR1 as KGHSH and CDR2 as LQKENI. Between the trimmed V and J ends, which lost 5 bases and 1 base, there was a span of 3 bases. This chain's CDR3 is CASSFSYEQYF. The CDR3 region has the DNA TGTGCCAGCTCATTTTCCTACGAGCAGTACTTC.

This clone was found a few times. The chain has TRBV11-2 and TRBJ2-7; D remains ambiguous. CDR1 SGHAT and CDR2 FQNNGV come from the germline V gene. The CDR3 consists of 13 residues. The germline V and J ends were trimmed by 1 base and 4 bases, with 8 bases remaining between them. CDR3 in DNA: TGTGCCAGCAGCTTAGTGCCAGCATACGAGCAGTACTTC. Its protein is CASSLVPAYEQYF.

The chain couples TRBV4-1 to TRBJ2-1, with D unresolved. The length of the CDR3 is 13 residues. CDR1 MGHRA and CDR2 YSYEKL come from the germline V gene. V was shortened by 3 bases and J by 6 bases, with 9 bases between the two germline ends. DNA of the CDR3: TGCGCCAGCAGCCAGACCAGTGTCAATGAGCAGTTCTTC. It translates to CASSQTSVNEQFF.

The chain recombines TRBV18 with TRBJ1-5; 7 positions match TRBD1. With V trimmed by 3 bases and J by 0 bases, 5 bases remained unmatched. CDR3 length: 16 residues. Germline-derived CDR1 and CDR2 are KGHSH and LQKENI. The CDR3 DNA sequence: TGTGCCAGCTCACCGGCCAACAGGGGTAGCAATCAGCCCCAGCATTTT. Amino acids: CASSPANRGSNQPQHF.

V is TRBV5-5 and J is TRBJ1-2; D unclear. The V end lost 1 base, the J end lost 2 bases, and 12 bases lay between the germline ends. The CDR3 is 15 residues long. Germline CDR1 and CDR2: SGHKS and YYEKEE (reference sequence). The CDR3 nucleotides are TGTGCCAGCAGCTTGTTCCCACCAGAGAACTATGGCTACACCTTC. Its translation: CASSLFPPENYGYTF. The complete variable domain, with remaining parts taken from reference TRBV5-5 and TRBJ1-2, reads DAGVTQSPTHLIKTRGQQVTLRCSPISGHKSVSWYQQVLGQGPQFIFQYYEKEERGRGNFPDRFSARQFPNYSSELNVNALLLGDSALYLCASSLFPPENYGYTFGSGTRLTVV.

The V call is TRBV9, the J call TRBJ1-5; weak D call: TRBD1 (5 bases). The germline gives CDR1 SGDLS, CDR2 YYNGEE. The germline V and J ends were trimmed by 1 base and 8 bases, with 16 bases remaining between them. The CDR3 has 15 residues. CDR3 bases: TGTGCCAGCAGCGTAACTAATGGGGGGTTGGAGCCCCAGCATTTT. Translating gives CASSVTNGGLEPQHF.

The CDR3 DNA follows: TGTGCCACCGATATGTACATAGGGGGCTGGAACATTCAGTACTTC. It yields the protein CATDMYIGGWNIQYF. V and J are TRBV28 and TRBJ2-4; TRBD1 aligns across 7 bases. This CDR3 spans 15 amino acids. Germline V gene data show CDR1 as MDHEN and CDR2 as SYDVKM. Unmatched junction bases numbered 16, after V lost 10 bases and J lost 7 bases.

The chain employs TRBV7-9 and TRBJ1-4; D is perhaps TRBD1 (5 bases). Trimming pared 0 bases from V and 5 bases from J, leaving 13 bases between. CDR1 is SEHNR and CDR2 is FQNEAQ in the germline V gene (reference sequence). This CDR3 has 16 amino acids. The CDR3 sequence is CASSLALGGRNEKLFF. The CDR3 bases are TGTGCCAGCAGCTTAGCGTTGGGGGGGAGGAATGAAAAACTGTTTTTT.

This clone was picked up one time. The gene calls are TRBV9 and TRBJ2-3; D not resolved. Between the trimmed V and J ends, which lost 4 bases and 3 bases, there was a span of 6 bases. Looked up from germline, CDR1 is SGDLS and CDR2 is YYNGEE. The CDR3 extends over 12 amino acids. In DNA form, the CDR3 reads TGTGCCAGCAGCCCATTTACAGATACGCAGTATTTT. Encoded protein: CASSPFTDTQYF.